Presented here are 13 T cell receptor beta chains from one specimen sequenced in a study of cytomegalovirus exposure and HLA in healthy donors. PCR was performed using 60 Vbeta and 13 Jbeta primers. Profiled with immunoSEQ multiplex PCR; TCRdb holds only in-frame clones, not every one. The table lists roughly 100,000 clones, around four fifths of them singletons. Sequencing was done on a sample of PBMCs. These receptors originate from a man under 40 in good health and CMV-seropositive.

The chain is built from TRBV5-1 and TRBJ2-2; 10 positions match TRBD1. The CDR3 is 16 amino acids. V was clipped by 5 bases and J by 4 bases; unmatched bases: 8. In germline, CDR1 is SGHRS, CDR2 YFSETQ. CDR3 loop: CASSLTGTGVTGELFF. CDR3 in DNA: TGCGCCAGCAGTCTCACCGGGACAGGGGTCACCGGGGAGCTGTTTTTT. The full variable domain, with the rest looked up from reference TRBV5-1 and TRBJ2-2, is KAGVTQTPRYLIKTRGQQVTLSCSPISGHRSVSWYQQTPGQGLQFLFEYFSETQRNKGNFPGRFSGRQFSNSRSEMNVSTLELGDSALYLCASSLTGTGVTGELFFGEGSRLTVL.

The CDR3 nucleotides are TGTGCCAGCATCGACTCGGGACAGACCCTCTACGAGCAGTACTTC. It yields the protein CASIDSGQTLYEQYF. The chain links TRBV28 to TRBJ2-7; TRBD1 agrees at 7 bases. The V and J ends lost 7 bases and 3 bases, in that order; junction bases with no gene match: 12. This CDR3 is 15 amino acids long. Germline CDR1 and CDR2: MDHEN and SYDVKM.

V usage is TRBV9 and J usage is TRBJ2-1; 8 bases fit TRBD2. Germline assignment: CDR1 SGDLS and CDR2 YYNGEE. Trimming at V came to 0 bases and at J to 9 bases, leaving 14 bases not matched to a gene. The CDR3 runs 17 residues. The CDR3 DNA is TGTGCCAGCAGCGTAGCTCCCAGCGGGAGAACCGCGCGTGAGCAGTTCTTC. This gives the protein CASSVAPSGRTAREQFF. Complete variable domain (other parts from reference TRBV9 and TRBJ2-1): DSGVTQTPKHLITATGQRVTLRCSPRSGDLSVYWYQQSLDQGLQFLIQYYNGEERAKGNILERFSAQQFPDLHSELNLSSLELGDSALYFCASSVAPSGRTAREQFFGPGTRLTVL.

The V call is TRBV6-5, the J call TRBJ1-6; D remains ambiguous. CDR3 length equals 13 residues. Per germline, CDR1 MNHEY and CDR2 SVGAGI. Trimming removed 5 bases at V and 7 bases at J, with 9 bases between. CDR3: CASSGGNNSPLHF. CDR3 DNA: TGTGCCAGCAGTGGAGGGAACAATTCACCCCTCCACTTT.

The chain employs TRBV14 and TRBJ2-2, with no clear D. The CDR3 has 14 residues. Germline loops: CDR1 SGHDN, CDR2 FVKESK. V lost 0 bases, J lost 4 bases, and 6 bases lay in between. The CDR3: CASSQDRSTGELFF. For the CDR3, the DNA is TGTGCCAGCAGCCAAGATCGGAGCACCGGGGAGCTGTTTTTT.

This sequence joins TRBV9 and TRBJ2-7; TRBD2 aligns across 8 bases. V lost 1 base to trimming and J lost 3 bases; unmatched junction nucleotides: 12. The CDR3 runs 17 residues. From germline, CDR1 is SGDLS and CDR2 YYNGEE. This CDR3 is CASSVKPLREGHYEQYF. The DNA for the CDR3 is TGTGCCAGCAGCGTAAAGCCCCTACGGGAGGGCCACTACGAGCAGTACTTC.

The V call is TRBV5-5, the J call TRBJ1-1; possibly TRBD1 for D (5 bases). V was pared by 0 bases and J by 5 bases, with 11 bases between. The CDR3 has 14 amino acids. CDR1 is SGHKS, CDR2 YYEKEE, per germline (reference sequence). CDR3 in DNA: TGTGCCAGCAGCTTGGTAGCGGGGGGGACTGAAGCTTTCTTT. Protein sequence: CASSLVAGGTEAFF. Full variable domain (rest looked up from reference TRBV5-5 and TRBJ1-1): DAGVTQSPTHLIKTRGQQVTLRCSPISGHKSVSWYQQVLGQGPQFIFQYYEKEERGRGNFPDRFSARQFPNYSSELNVNALLLGDSALYLCASSLVAGGTEAFFGQGTRLTVV.

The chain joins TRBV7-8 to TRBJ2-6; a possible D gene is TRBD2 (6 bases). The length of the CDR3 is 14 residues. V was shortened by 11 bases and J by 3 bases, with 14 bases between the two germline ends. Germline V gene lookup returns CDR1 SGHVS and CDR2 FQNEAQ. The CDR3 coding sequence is TGTGCCGGACTAAAGGGTCGTGGGGCCAACGTCCTGACTTTC. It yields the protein CAGLKGRGANVLTF.

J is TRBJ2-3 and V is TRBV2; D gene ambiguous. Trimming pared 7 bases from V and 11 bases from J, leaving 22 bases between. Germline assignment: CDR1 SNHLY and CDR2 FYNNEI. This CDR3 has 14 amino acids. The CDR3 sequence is CASIREIPSHKQYF. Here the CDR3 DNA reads TGTGCCAGCATACGAGAAATCCCGTCCCATAAGCAGTATTTT.

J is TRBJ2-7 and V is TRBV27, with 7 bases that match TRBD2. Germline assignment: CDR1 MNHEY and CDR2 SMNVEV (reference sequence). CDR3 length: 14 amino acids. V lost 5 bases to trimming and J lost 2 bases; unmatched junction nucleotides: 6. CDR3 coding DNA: TGTGCCAGCAGTCCACGACTAGCCGCCTACGAGCAGTACTTC. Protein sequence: CASSPRLAAYEQYF.

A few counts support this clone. The CDR3 sequence is CASSPGEREDETQYF. In DNA form, the CDR3 reads TGTGCCAGCAGCCCGGGGGAGCGGGAGGACGAGACCCAGTACTTC. The gene calls are TRBV5-4 and TRBJ2-5, with 9 bases that match TRBD2. V trimming: 4 bases; J trimming: 5 bases; junction bases outside the gene matches: 9. The germline V gene encodes CDR1 SGHNT and CDR2 YYREEE (reference sequence). The CDR3 has 15 residues.

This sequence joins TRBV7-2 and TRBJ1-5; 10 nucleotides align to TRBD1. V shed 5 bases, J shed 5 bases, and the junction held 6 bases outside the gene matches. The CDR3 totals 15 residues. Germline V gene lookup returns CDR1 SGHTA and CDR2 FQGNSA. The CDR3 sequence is CASSPRGTGDQPQHF. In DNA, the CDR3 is TGTGCCAGCAGCCCTCGGGGGACAGGGGATCAGCCCCAGCATTTT.

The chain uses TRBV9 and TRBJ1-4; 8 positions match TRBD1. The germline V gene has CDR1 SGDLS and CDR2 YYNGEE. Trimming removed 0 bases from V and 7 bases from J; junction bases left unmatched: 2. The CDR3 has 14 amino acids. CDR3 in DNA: TGTGCCAGCAGCGTAGGTCAGGGGGCTGAAAAACTGTTTTTT. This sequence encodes CASSVGQGAEKLFF. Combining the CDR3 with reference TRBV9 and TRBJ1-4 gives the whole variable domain DSGVTQTPKHLITATGQRVTLRCSPRSGDLSVYWYQQSLDQGLQFLIQYYNGEERAKGNILERFSAQQFPDLHSELNLSSLELGDSALYFCASSVGQGAEKLFFGSGTQLSVL.